This entry features one T cell receptor (beta chain) sequence. What it recognizes is unknown. The record originates from a study of early T cells in non-severe SARS-CoV-2 infection. The overall study: The study sequenced bulk RNA from unsorted whole blood, with chains unpaired.

Study-wide results and caveats: VDJdb-based annotation leaned toward anti-spike CD8 responses and missed private and CD4 specificities.

Separate cDNA molecules each had unique molecular identifiers attached to them. TCRdb reanalysed the 5' RACE reads using MiXCR and keeps one entry per CDR3 protein. The repertoire holds some 49,000 distinct CDR3 sequences, with approximately 12% as singletons. The origin of this receptor is an adult who was a healthcare worker with PCR-confirmed SARS-CoV-2 infection or an uninfected control (not recorded which). The sample taken for sequencing was whole blood.

The CDR3: CASSHPGTGEQFF. The CDR3 coding sequence is TGTGCCAGCAGCCATCCAGGGACAGGAGAGCAGTTCTTC. This rearrangement joins TRBV3-1 to TRBJ2-1, with TRBD1 identical over 8 bases. V lost 3 bases, J lost 10 bases, and 5 bases stayed unmatched. The CDR3 sequence is 13 residues long. Per germline, CDR1 LGHDT and CDR2 YNNKEL (reference sequence).